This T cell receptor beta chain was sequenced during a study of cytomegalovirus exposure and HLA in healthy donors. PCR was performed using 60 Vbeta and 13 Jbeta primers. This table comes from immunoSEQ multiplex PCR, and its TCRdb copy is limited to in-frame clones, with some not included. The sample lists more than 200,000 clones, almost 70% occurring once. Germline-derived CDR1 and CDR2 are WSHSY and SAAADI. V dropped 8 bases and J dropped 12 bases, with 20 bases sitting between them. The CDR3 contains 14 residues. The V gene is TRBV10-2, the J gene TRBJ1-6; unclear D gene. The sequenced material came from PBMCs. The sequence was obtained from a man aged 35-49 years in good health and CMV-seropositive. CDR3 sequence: CASGEVRDPEPLHF. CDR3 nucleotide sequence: TGCGCCAGCGGAGAGGTGAGGGATCCCGAACCCCTCCACTTT.